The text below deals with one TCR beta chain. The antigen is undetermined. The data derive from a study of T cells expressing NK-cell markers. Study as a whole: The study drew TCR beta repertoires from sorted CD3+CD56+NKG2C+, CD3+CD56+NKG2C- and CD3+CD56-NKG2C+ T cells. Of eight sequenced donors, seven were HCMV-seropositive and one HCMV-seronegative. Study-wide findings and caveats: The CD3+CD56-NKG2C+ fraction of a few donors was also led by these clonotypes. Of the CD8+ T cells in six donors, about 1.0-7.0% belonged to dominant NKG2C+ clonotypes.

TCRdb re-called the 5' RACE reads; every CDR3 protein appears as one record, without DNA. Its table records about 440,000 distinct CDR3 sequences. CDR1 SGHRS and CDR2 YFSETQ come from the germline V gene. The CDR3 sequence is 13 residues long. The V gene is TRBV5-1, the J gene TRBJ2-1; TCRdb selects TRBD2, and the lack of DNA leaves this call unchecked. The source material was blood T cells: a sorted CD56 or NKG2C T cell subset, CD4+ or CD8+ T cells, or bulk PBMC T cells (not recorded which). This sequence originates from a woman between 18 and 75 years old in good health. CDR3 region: CASSLVAGAEQFF. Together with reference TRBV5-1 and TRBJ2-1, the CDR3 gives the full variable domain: KAGVTQTPRYLIKTRGQQVTLSCSPISGHRSVSWYQQTPGQGLQFLFEYFSETQRNKGNFPGRFSGRQFSNSRSEMNVSTLELGDSALYLCASSLVAGAEQFFGPGTRLTVL.